These T cell receptor beta chains were read from a single sample in a study of T cells in localized non-small cell lung cancer. This table comes from immunoSEQ multiplex PCR, and its TCRdb copy is limited to in-frame clones, with some not included. Of around 39,000 clones in the sample, over 75% were seen once. Source: peripheral blood, taken before any cancer treatment. The source is a woman aged 40-69 years with stage I lung adenocarcinoma. The CDR3 runs from the conserved cysteine through the conserved F or W. D genes are given only for firm matches. Not every row has a clone size; where given, it reads once, few, many or a size class.

>-|TRBJ2-7|-|TRBV15
TGTGCCACCAGCAGAGATGGGGAGGCAGGGAACTCCTACGAGCAGTACTTC
CATSRDGEAGNSYEQYF
>-|TRBJ2-1|TRBD2|TRBV6-5
TGTGCCAGCAGTAAGCCTAGCGGGAGCAATGAGCAGTTCTTC
CASSKPSGSNEQFF
>-|TRBJ2-7|-|TRBV10-3
TGTGCCATCAGTGACAGGGCCCCCGGCGAGCAGTACTTC
CAISDRAPGEQYF
>-|TRBJ2-7|TRBD1|TRBV19
TGTGCCAGTAGGTCCGACAGGGGACCCTTCTACGAGCAGTACTTC
CASRSDRGPFYEQYF
>-|TRBJ2-7|TRBD1|TRBV28
TGTGCCAGCAGTGACCGCCCGGGACAGGGATCCTACGAGCAATACTTC
CASSDRPGQGSYEQYF
>-|TRBJ2-1|-|TRBV30
TGTGCCTATTCGACAGGCCCTTACAATGAGCAGTTCTTC
CAYSTGPYNEQFF
>-|TRBJ2-3|-|TRBV29-1
TGCAGCGTTTCGTCCACAGATACGCAGTATTTT
CSVSSTDTQYF
>-|TRBJ2-7|TRBD1|TRBV11-2
TGTGCCAGCAGCTTAGCTACAGGGGCCTCCTACGAGCAGTACTTC
CASSLATGASYEQYF
>-|TRBJ2-7|TRBD1|TRBV5-1
TGCGCCAGCAGCCCCCGGGACAGGGGGCAATTACGGTACTTC
CASSPRDRGQLRYF
>-|TRBJ2-7|-|TRBV30
TGTGCCTGGAGTGCCGGGAACTACGAGCAGTACTTC
CAWSAGNYEQYF
>-|TRBJ2-7|TRBD1|TRBV27
TGTGCCAGCAGTCCCGGGGACAGGCCCTACGAGCAGTACTTC
CASSPGDRPYEQYF
>-|TRBJ1-1|TRBD1|TRBV11-3
TGTGCCAGCAGCGTCGGGACAGGGGCTGAAGCTTTCTTT
CASSVGTGAEAFF
>few|TRBJ1-1|-|TRBV5-4
TGTGCCAGCAGCTTGAGGCGGGAAAGCACTGAAGCTTTCTTT
CASSLRRESTEAFF
>-|TRBJ1-1|-|TRBV5-1
TGCGCCAGCAGCTTGGTCGGAGGGGAGTCGGCTGAAGCTTTCTTT
CASSLVGGESAEAFF
>-|TRBJ1-5|-|TRBV2
TGTGCCAGCAAGATTATGGGGAATCAGCCCCAGCATTTT
CASKIMGNQPQHF
>-|TRBJ2-5|-|TRBV28
TGTGCCAGCAGTTTAAGCGGTCTGCAAGAGACCCAGTACTTC
CASSLSGLQETQYF
>-|TRBJ2-5|-|TRBV18
TGTGCCAGCTCACCCGACAGCGAGACCCAGTACTTC
CASSPDSETQYF
>-|TRBJ2-5|-|TRBV5-1
TGCGCCAGCAGAGAGGGGATACAAGAGACCCAGTACTTC
CASREGIQETQYF
>-|TRBJ1-5|-|TRBV5-1
TGCGCCAGCAGCTTGGGGGACCAATATAGCAATCAGCCCCAGCATTTT
CASSLGDQYSNQPQHF
>-|TRBJ2-1|-|TRBV9
TGTGCCAGCAGCGTACTTTGGGGGAACAATGAGCAGTTCTTC
CASSVLWGNNEQFF
>-|TRBJ2-6|-|TRBV7-9
TGTGCCAGCAGCTTAATTGCCCTCCCCTCTCCCGTCCTGACTTTC
CASSLIALPSPVLTF
>-|TRBJ2-1|TRBD2|TRBV2
TGTGCCAGCAGGATCGGGGCTAGCGGTCTGATAAATAACAATGAGCAGTTCTTC
CASRIGASGLINNNEQFF
>-|TRBJ2-5|-|TRBV27
TGTGCCAGCAGACTCCAGGACTCATCCCAAGAGACCCAGTACTTC
CASRLQDSSQETQYF
>-|TRBJ2-1|TRBD2|TRBV5-1
TGCGCCAGTGCGCATTGGACTAGCGGGAGGGCTGGTGAGCAGTTCTTC
CASAHWTSGRAGEQFF
>-|TRBJ2-7|-|TRBV11-2
TGTGCCAGCAGCTTAGGTCGACGGATCCCACCCCAAGACGAGCAGTACTTC
CASSLGRRIPPQDEQYF
>-|TRBJ2-7|TRBD2|TRBV30
TGTGCCTGGAGTACGAGCGGGAGAGGCGTCTACGAGCAGTACTTC
CAWSTSGRGVYEQYF
>-|TRBJ2-2|TRBD2|TRBV4-1
TGCGCCAGCAGCCACAGTGGCAGCGGGAGGAACACCGGGGAGCTGTTTTTT
CASSHSGSGRNTGELFF
>few|TRBJ2-2|-|TRBV5-4
TGTGCCAGCAGCTTGATGGGGGGCGCGGGCACCGGGGAGCTGTTTTTT
CASSLMGGAGTGELFF
>-|TRBJ1-3|TRBD1|TRBV5-4
TGTGCCAGCAGCCTACAGGGGGCCTCTGGAAACACCATATATTTT
CASSLQGASGNTIYF
>-|TRBJ1-1|-|TRBV5-1
TGCGCCAGCAGCTTCTCCCGGGAGTTAAACACTGAAGCTTTCTTT
CASSFSRELNTEAFF
>-|TRBJ2-1|TRBD1|TRBV11-3
TGTGCCAGCAGCTTAGATTTTGGGACAGGGCATGAGCAGTTCTTC
CASSLDFGTGHEQFF
>-|TRBJ2-3|-|TRBV12-5
TGTGCTAGTGCCGGAGCGACAGAACCTACAGATACGCAGTATTTT
CASAGATEPTDTQYF
>-|TRBJ1-5|-|TRBV6-5
TGTGCCAGCAGACCGGGACCGAACAATCAGCCCCAGCATTTT
CASRPGPNNQPQHF
>-|TRBJ2-2|-|TRBV7-2
TGTGCCAGCAGCCCCATCCGGAGCGGGGAGCTGTTTTTT
CASSPIRSGELFF
>-|TRBJ2-3|TRBD2|TRBV5-4
TGTGCCAGCAGCTTAGGGACTAGCGGGAGCACAGATACGCAGTATTTT
CASSLGTSGSTDTQYF
>-|TRBJ2-5|TRBD2|TRBV9
TGTGCCAGCAGCCCCGGTTGGGCGGGAGGGCCGGGTCAAGAGACCCAGTACTTC
CASSPGWAGGPGQETQYF
>-|TRBJ2-7|-|TRBV7-3
TGTGCCAGCAGCTCTCTCGTCGGGACTGGGGGAGGTAACGAGCAGTACTTC
CASSSLVGTGGGNEQYF
>-|TRBJ2-1|-|TRBV20-1
TGCAGTGCTAGTTTCGAGGATGAGCAGTTCTTC
CSASFEDEQFF
>-|TRBJ2-1|-|TRBV4-1
TGCGCCAGCAGCTTCCGCGAGGGGAGGGGGGCGCGATACAATGAGCAGTTCTTC
CASSFREGRGARYNEQFF
>-|TRBJ2-7|-|TRBV7-7
TGTGCTAGCAGCCCAAACTCAGGGTCCCACGAGCAGTACTTC
CASSPNSGSHEQYF
>few|TRBJ1-1|-|TRBV9
TGTGCCAGCAGCGTAGAGAACAGGGCGAACACTGAAGCTTTCTTT
CASSVENRANTEAFF
>-|TRBJ2-3|TRBD2|TRBV5-4
TGTGCCAGCAGCTTGAAACGGGGGGGCACAGATACGCAGTATTTT
CASSLKRGGTDTQYF
>-|TRBJ2-2|TRBD1|TRBV7-9
TGTGCCAGCAGCTCAGCTTTCTCGGCAGGGGGCACCGGGGAGCTGTTTTTT
CASSSAFSAGGTGELFF
>-|TRBJ1-4|TRBD1|TRBV15
TGTGCCACCAGCAGTGGACAGGGACTGATGGGTAATGAAAAACTGTTTTTT
CATSSGQGLMGNEKLFF
>-|TRBJ2-1|-|TRBV27
TGTGCCAGCAGCGGAGTTGGCAATGAGCAGCTCTTC
CASSGVGNEQLF
>-|TRBJ1-5|-|TRBV9
TGTGCCAGCAGCGTAGCTGGGGAAAGCAATCAGCCCCAGCATTTT
CASSVAGESNQPQHF
>-|TRBJ2-7|TRBD1|TRBV7-9
TGTGCCAGCAGTTTGGGACAGGGCGACGAGCAGTACTTC
CASSLGQGDEQYF
>-|TRBJ2-7|TRBD1|TRBV10-3
TGTGCCATCGCATGGACAGGGGGCTTCGAGCAGTACTTC
CAIAWTGGFEQYF
>-|TRBJ2-2|-|TRBV7-9
TGTGCCAGCAGCTTAAACGAGAGGGGCGGGGAGCTGTTTTTT
CASSLNERGGELFF
>-|TRBJ2-1|TRBD2|TRBV30
TGTGCCTGGAGTCCGGGACTAGCGGGAGAGCAGTTCTTC
CAWSPGLAGEQFF
>-|TRBJ1-5|-|TRBV6-1
TGTGCCAGCAGTGAAATTTCGGTGACTTCTTATAGCAATCAGCCCCAGCATTTT
CASSEISVTSYSNQPQHF
>-|TRBJ1-2|-|TRBV28
TGTGCCAGCAGTTCCAGGGACCGACTGAACTATGGCTACACCTTC
CASSSRDRLNYGYTF
>-|TRBJ2-5|-|TRBV4-1
TGCGCCAGCAGCCAAGATGGGGGGCAGAACCAAGAGACCCAGTACTTC
CASSQDGGQNQETQYF
>few|TRBJ1-5|-|TRBV9
TGTGCCAGCAGCGTAGACCCCTCGGGGGGGCCCCAGCATTTT
CASSVDPSGGPQHF
>-|TRBJ2-5|-|TRBV5-6
TGTGCCAGCAGCTCTTACGGTATAGCCCAGTACTTC
CASSSYGIAQYF
>-|TRBJ2-7|-|TRBV15
TGTGCCACCAGCAGTGACAGGACCTCCTACGAGCAGTACTTC
CATSSDRTSYEQYF
>-|TRBJ2-3|TRBD1|TRBV4-2
TGTGCCAGCAGCCAAGAATCGGGACAGGGGACAGATACGCAGTATTTT
CASSQESGQGTDTQYF
>-|TRBJ2-3|TRBD2|TRBV2
TGTGCCAGCAGCGCGGGACTAGCGGGAGCAGATACGCAGTATTTT
CASSAGLAGADTQYF
>-|TRBJ1-3|-|TRBV28
TGTGCCAGCCGTGGGGGGGGACACTTCTCTGGAAACACCATATATTTT
CASRGGGHFSGNTIYF